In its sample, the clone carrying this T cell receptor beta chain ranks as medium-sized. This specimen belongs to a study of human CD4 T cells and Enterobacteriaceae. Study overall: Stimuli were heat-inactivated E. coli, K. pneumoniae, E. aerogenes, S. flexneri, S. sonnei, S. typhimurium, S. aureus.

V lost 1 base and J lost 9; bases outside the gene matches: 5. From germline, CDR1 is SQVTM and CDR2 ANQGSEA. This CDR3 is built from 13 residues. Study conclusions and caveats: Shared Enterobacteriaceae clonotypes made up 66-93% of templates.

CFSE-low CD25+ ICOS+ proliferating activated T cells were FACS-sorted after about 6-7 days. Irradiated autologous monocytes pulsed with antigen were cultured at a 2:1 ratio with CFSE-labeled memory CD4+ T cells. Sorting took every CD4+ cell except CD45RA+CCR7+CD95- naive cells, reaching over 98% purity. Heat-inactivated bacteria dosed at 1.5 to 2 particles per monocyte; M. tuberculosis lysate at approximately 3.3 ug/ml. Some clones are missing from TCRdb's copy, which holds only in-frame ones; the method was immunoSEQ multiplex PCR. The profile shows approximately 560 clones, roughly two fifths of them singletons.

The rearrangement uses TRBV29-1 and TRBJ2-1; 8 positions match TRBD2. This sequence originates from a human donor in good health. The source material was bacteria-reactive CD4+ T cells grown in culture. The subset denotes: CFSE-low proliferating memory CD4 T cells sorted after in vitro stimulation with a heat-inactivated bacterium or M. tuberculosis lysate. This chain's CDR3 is CSVEGAGGGEQFF. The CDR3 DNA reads TGCAGCGTTGAAGGGGCGGGGGGAGGTGAGCAGTTCTTC.